Below, 14 T cell receptor beta chains from the same sample are listed, as sequenced in a study of blood T cell repertoires in COVID-19. Measured with immunoSEQ multiplex PCR; TCRdb has only the in-frame clones, and not every one. The data show a few hundred thousand clones, roughly 90% seen once. The material sequenced was peripheral blood. All receptors come from a woman between 55 and 75 years old with COVID-19, enrolled during active disease.

In its sample, this clone was seen once. V and J are TRBV10-3 and TRBJ2-1; 7 bases map to TRBD2. Trimming at V came to 11 bases and at J to 4 bases, leaving 8 bases not matched to a gene. In germline, CDR1 is ENHRY, CDR2 SYGVKD. The CDR3 is 13 residues long. The CDR3 loop reads CAALGGGYNEQFF. The CDR3 DNA is TGTGCCGCTCTCGGCGGGGGATACAATGAGCAGTTCTTC.

The J gene is TRBJ1-5, the V gene TRBV19; maybe TRBD1 (5 bases). Trimming left V 3 bases short and J 7 bases short, with 13 bases between. This CDR3 is 14 amino acids long. CDR1 and CDR2 (germline): LNHDA, SQIVND (reference sequence). CDR3 nucleotide sequence: TGTGCCAGTAGTATGGACATCTCTTTGCAGCCCCAGCATTTT. The encoded protein is CASSMDISLQPQHF.

This clone was found a few times. The chain is built from TRBV9 and TRBJ1-1; TRBD1 matches at 7 bases. Germline loops: CDR1 SGDLS, CDR2 YYNGEE. V shed 3 bases, J shed 5 bases, and the junction held 13 bases outside the gene matches. The CDR3 is made up of 16 amino acids. In DNA, the CDR3 is TGTGCCAGCAGCGCTAAGGCGACAGGGATGGGGACTGAAGCTTTCTTT. Its translation: CASSAKATGMGTEAFF.

The table lists this clone with a count of one. The chain couples TRBV4-1 to TRBJ2-7, with 10 bases that match TRBD1. The germline CDR1 and CDR2 sequences are MGHRA and YSYEKL. V lost 1 base to trimming and J lost 6 bases; unmatched junction nucleotides: 3. The CDR3 totals 14 residues. CDR3 loop: CASSQGTGGLEQYF. CDR3 nucleotide sequence: TGCGCCAGCAGCCAAGGGACAGGGGGGCTCGAGCAGTACTTC.

The chain employs TRBV9 and TRBJ2-3; a possible D gene is TRBD2 (6 bases). CDR3 length equals 15 residues. The germline gives CDR1 SGDLS, CDR2 YYNGEE. Deletions cut 3 bases from V and 0 bases from J, with 11 bases between. CDR3: CASSDGGTSTDTQYF. The CDR3 nucleotides read TGTGCCAGCAGCGACGGCGGGACTAGCACAGATACGCAGTATTTT.

This clone was counted once. This rearrangement joins TRBV19 to TRBJ1-2; TRBD1 agrees at 7 bases. V lost 5 bases to trimming and J lost 7 bases; unmatched junction nucleotides: 10. CDR1 and CDR2 from the germline V gene are LNHDA and SQIVND (reference sequence). The CDR3 is 14 residues long. The CDR3 DNA is TGTGCCAGTAGTCTAACTGACAGGGACTCTGGCTACACCTTC. It is translated as CASSLTDRDSGYTF. Complete variable domain (other parts from reference TRBV19 and TRBJ1-2): DGGITQSPKYLFRKEGQNVTLSCEQNLNHDAMYWYRQDPGQGLRLIYYSQIVNDFQKGDIAEGYSVSREKKESFPLTVTSAQKNPTAFYLCASSLTDRDSGYTFGSGTRLTVV.

This clone was seen just once. This chain connects TRBV9 to TRBJ2-7; TRBD1 matches 11 bases. Per the germline V gene, CDR1 is SGDLS and CDR2 is YYNGEE. V lost 4 bases to trimming and J lost 6 bases; unmatched junction nucleotides: 9. CDR3 length: 15 residues. In DNA, the CDR3 is TGTGCCAGCAGCTTAACTGGACAGGGGGCAAGCGAGCAGTACTTC. It yields the protein CASSLTGQGASEQYF. The whole variable domain, remainder taken from reference TRBV9 and TRBJ2-7, is DSGVTQTPKHLITATGQRVTLRCSPRSGDLSVYWYQQSLDQGLQFLIQYYNGEERAKGNILERFSAQQFPDLHSELNLSSLELGDSALYFCASSLTGQGASEQYFGPGTRLTVT.

The rearrangement uses TRBV19 and TRBJ2-2; D call uncertain. Germline loops: CDR1 LNHDA, CDR2 SQIVND (reference sequence). The CDR3 consists of 13 residues. V was trimmed by 6 bases and J by 2 bases, leaving 7 bases between them. Here the CDR3 DNA reads TGTGCCAGTAGACCTATTAACACCGGGGAGCTGTTTTTT. It encodes CASRPINTGELFF.

The chain carries TRBV20-1 and TRBJ2-1; 7 bases agree with TRBD2. The CDR3 length is 14 residues. CDR1 and CDR2 from the germline V gene are DFQATT and SNEGSKA (reference sequence). Unmatched junction bases numbered 2, after V lost 3 bases and J lost 0 bases. CDR3 in amino acids: CSASGGSSYNEQFF. As DNA, the CDR3 is TGCAGTGCTAGTGGCGGGAGCTCCTACAATGAGCAGTTCTTC.

The rearrangement joins TRBV29-1 to TRBJ1-1, with D unresolved. The V gene lost 3 bases and the J gene lost 0 bases, with 14 bases spanning the gap. The CDR3 contains 15 residues. The germline V gene encodes CDR1 SQVTM and CDR2 ANQGSEA. In DNA, the CDR3 is TGCAGCGTTGATGCCTCTATGGGAGTGAACACTGAAGCTTTCTTT. It translates to CSVDASMGVNTEAFF.

V is TRBV30 and J is TRBJ2-2; 7 bases line up with TRBD2. The length of the CDR3 is 12 residues. Germline loops: CDR1 GTSNPN, CDR2 SVGIG (reference sequence). The V segment lost 3 bases and the J segment 6 bases; nucleotides outside the gene matches: 1. The CDR3 DNA sequence: TGTGCCTGGAGGGGAGGGGCCGGGGAGCTGTTTTTT. Amino acids: CAWRGGAGELFF.

The chain has TRBV6-6 and TRBJ1-2, with D unresolved. In germline, CDR1 is MNHNY, CDR2 SVGAGI (reference sequence). The CDR3 length is 12 residues. With 4 bases removed from V and 9 bases from J, the gap between germline ends came to 12 bases. The CDR3 sequence: CASSFREGSYTF. The CDR3 DNA follows: TGTGCCAGCAGTTTCCGAGAGGGTAGCTACACCTTC.

This chain uses TRBV5-4 with TRBJ2-3, with TRBD1 matching over 7 bases. Germline V lookup: CDR1 SGHNT, CDR2 YYREEE (reference sequence). Losses at the gene ends were 4 bases for V and 4 bases for J; bases not matched to a gene: 6. The length of the CDR3 is 14 residues. The CDR3 spells CASSTRTGSDTQYF. In nucleotides, the CDR3 is TGTGCCAGCAGCACGAGGACAGGATCAGATACGCAGTATTTT. Full variable domain (remainder filled in from reference TRBV5-4 and TRBJ2-3): ETGVTQSPTHLIKTRGQQVTLRCSSQSGHNTVSWYQQALGQGPQFIFQYYREEENGRGNFPPRFSGLQFPNYSSELNVNALELDDSALYLCASSTRTGSDTQYFGPGTRLTVL.

This chain uses TRBV9 with TRBJ1-3; tentative D call: TRBD1 (5 bases). With 1 base removed from V and 9 bases from J, the gap between germline ends came to 8 bases. Germline loops: CDR1 SGDLS, CDR2 YYNGEE. This CDR3 comprises 12 residues. CDR3 protein: CASSVPRGTIYF. The CDR3 DNA follows: TGTGCCAGCAGCGTACCTAGGGGCACCATATATTTT. Filled out from reference TRBV9 and TRBJ1-3, the complete variable domain reads DSGVTQTPKHLITATGQRVTLRCSPRSGDLSVYWYQQSLDQGLQFLIQYYNGEERAKGNILERFSAQQFPDLHSELNLSSLELGDSALYFCASSVPRGTIYFGEGSWLTVV.